A single sample gave rise to the 27 T cell receptor beta chains below, sequenced in a study of blood T cell repertoires in COVID-19. Method: immunoSEQ multiplex PCR; TCRdb's copy keeps in-frame clones and lacks some. The sample lists approximately 260,000 clones, roughly nine tenths occurring once. Sequenced material: peripheral blood. The source is a man aged 55 to 70 who had recovered from COVID-19.

The chain joins TRBV29-1 to TRBJ1-2; TRBD1 aligns across 9 bases. CDR3 length: 12 amino acids. CDR1 is SQVTM and CDR2 is ANQGSEA in the germline V gene. V trimming: 6 bases; J trimming: 6 bases; junction bases outside the gene matches: 5. In nucleotides, the CDR3 is TGCAGCGTGGGGACAGGGAGCCATGGCTACACCTTC. This translates into CSVGTGSHGYTF.

V usage is TRBV18 and J usage is TRBJ2-3, with D possibly TRBD1 on 6 matching bases. Trimming cost V 3 bases and J 6 bases, with 10 bases left between them. The CDR3 is 13 residues long. Looked up from germline, CDR1 is KGHSH and CDR2 is LQKENI. In DNA form, the CDR3 reads TGTGCCAGCTCACCTAACAGGGACGATACGCAGTATTTT. Translation gives CASSPNRDDTQYF.

The chain recombines TRBV11-3 with TRBJ1-2; no reliable D call. Trimming removed 4 bases at V and 5 bases at J, with 14 bases between. The CDR3 is 14 amino acids. Germline CDR1 SGHNT, CDR2 YENEEA. CDR3 in DNA: TGTGCCAGCAGCTCCGCCGGCGGCGAGTATGGCTACACCTTC. Encoded protein: CASSSAGGEYGYTF.

This clone turned up a few times. J is TRBJ1-5 and V is TRBV19, with 7 nucleotides matching TRBD1. The germline V gene has CDR1 LNHDA and CDR2 SQIVND (reference sequence). CDR3 length: 13 residues. Trimming at V came to 7 bases and at J to 9 bases, leaving 9 bases not matched to a gene. CDR3 residues: CASNNRDSRPQHF. The CDR3 region has the DNA TGTGCCAGTAACAACCGGGACAGTCGGCCCCAGCATTTT.

This chain joins TRBV5-1 and TRBJ2-1, with 9 bases aligning to TRBD1. Trimming removed 4 bases from V and 6 bases from J; junction bases left unmatched: 8. Germline V gene data show CDR1 as SGHRS and CDR2 as YFSETQ. This CDR3 comprises 15 residues. The CDR3 reads CASSGDRGSVNEQFF. In DNA, the CDR3 is TGCGCCAGCAGCGGCGACAGGGGGTCTGTCAATGAGCAGTTCTTC.

This clone was observed once. This rearrangement joins TRBV7-8 to TRBJ2-5; TRBD1 is a possible D gene (6 bases). V lost 4 bases, J lost 5 bases, and 20 bases lay in between. Per germline, CDR1 SGHVS and CDR2 FQNEAQ. The CDR3 loop spans 16 amino acids. The CDR3 bases are TGTGCCAGCAGCTGGGGGCCGCCCCTCGTACGGGAGACCCAGTACTTC. Translated, it gives CASSWGPPLVRETQYF.

The chain's CDR3 is CASTRALGTAGETQYF. The CDR3 DNA follows: TGCGCCAGCACCCGCGCGCTTGGGACAGCGGGTGAGACCCAGTACTTC. The chain employs TRBV23-1 and TRBJ2-5, with D tentatively TRBD1 (7 bases). TRBV23-1 is an open reading frame, and its role is uncertain. The CDR3 runs to 16 residues. V lost 7 bases and J 5 bases, leaving 23 bases between the germline ends.

This clone was counted a single time. The chain couples TRBV19 to TRBJ2-7, with TRBD1 identical over 10 bases. CDR3 length equals 14 residues. The V segment lost 9 bases and the J segment 3 bases; nucleotides outside the gene matches: 8. Looked up from germline, CDR1 is LNHDA and CDR2 is SQIVND (reference sequence). The CDR3 sequence: CASTEGQGNYEQYF. In DNA, the CDR3 is TGTGCCAGCACAGAGGGACAGGGGAACTACGAGCAGTACTTC.

Details on this clone: Other DNA sequences in the same sample also yield this CDR3. V gene TRBV2 combines with J gene TRBJ1-5, with D hard to call. The germline V and J ends were trimmed by 1 base and 5 bases, with 6 bases remaining between them. This CDR3 is built from 13 residues. CDR1 is SNHLY, CDR2 FYNNEI, per germline. CDR3 amino acids: CASSEGRYQPQHF. In DNA, the CDR3 is TGTGCCAGCAGTGAAGGCCGGTATCAGCCCCAGCATTTT.

The chain employs TRBV6-6 and TRBJ2-7; 9 nucleotides agree with TRBD1. V dropped 2 bases and J dropped 6; count of bases not matched to a gene: 8. CDR1 MNHNY and CDR2 SVGAGI come from the germline V gene (reference sequence). The CDR3 is 15 residues long. This chain's CDR3 is CASSYGGTGRAEQYF. The CDR3, as DNA: TGTGCCAGCAGTTACGGGGGGACAGGGAGGGCCGAGCAGTACTTC.

This clone was recorded only once. The J gene is TRBJ2-5, the V gene TRBV3-1 (or the pseudogene TRBV3-2), with D unresolved. Trimming removed 2 bases at V and 6 bases at J, with 7 bases between. Germline loops: CDR1 LGHDT, CDR2 YNNKEL (reference sequence). The CDR3 has 12 amino acids. CDR3 coding DNA: TGTGCCAGCAGCCAAAATGGGCAGACCCAGTACTTC. It yields the protein CASSQNGQTQYF.

This chain connects TRBV6-5 to TRBJ1-1; 7 nucleotides align to TRBD1. CDR1 MNHEY and CDR2 SVGAGI come from the germline V gene. This CDR3 spans 15 amino acids. V lost 4 bases and J lost 4; bases outside the gene matches: 9. Here the CDR3 DNA reads TGTGCCAGCAGTTCGCGACAGGGAAGGAGCACTGAAGCTTTCTTT. Translated, it gives CASSSRQGRSTEAFF.

This chain uses TRBV5-4 with TRBJ1-5; perhaps TRBD1 as D (5 bases). V was pared by 0 bases and J by 7 bases, with 14 bases between. The CDR3 runs 15 residues. CDR1 is SGHNT and CDR2 is YYREEE in the germline V gene (reference sequence). The CDR3 DNA sequence: TGTGCCAGCAGCTTGGACGGCGGGGGAGCGCAGCCCCAGCATTTT. Protein product: CASSLDGGGAQPQHF.

V usage is TRBV7-2 and J usage is TRBJ2-3, with D uncertain. V gave up 1 base and J gave up 4 bases, with 9 bases separating them. From germline, CDR1 is SGHTA and CDR2 FQGNSA. The length of the CDR3 is 14 residues. The CDR3 spells CASSLGGAPDTQYF. The CDR3, as DNA: TGTGCCAGCAGCTTAGGAGGCGCGCCAGATACGCAGTATTTT.

This chain links TRBV7-9 with TRBJ1-1; 9 bases fit TRBD1. V was pared by 5 bases and J by 5 bases, with 6 bases of the junction left unmatched. Germline CDR1 and CDR2: SEHNR and FQNEAQ (reference sequence). CDR3 length: 14 residues. This CDR3 reads CASSAGQGETEAFF. Written as DNA, the CDR3 is TGTGCCAGCAGCGCGGGACAGGGAGAGACTGAAGCTTTCTTT.

The chain joins TRBV4-1 to TRBJ2-7; 7 positions match TRBD1. The V and J ends lost 4 bases and 2 bases, in that order; junction bases with no gene match: 5. Germline V gene sequence: CDR1 MGHRA, CDR2 YSYEKL. This CDR3 is 14 amino acids long. The DNA for the CDR3 is TGCGCCAGCAGCCCCGAAGACAGGGCCTACGAGCAGTACTTC. It codes for CASSPEDRAYEQYF.

The rearrangement links TRBV5-1 to TRBJ2-4; possibly TRBD2 for D (6 bases). The CDR3 spans 14 residues. V lost 4 bases and J 7 bases, leaving 15 bases between the germline ends. The germline gives CDR1 SGHRS, CDR2 YFSETQ. CDR3 amino acids: CASSGGSSTNIQYF. In nucleotides, the CDR3 is TGCGCCAGCAGCGGGGGGTCCAGCACGAACATTCAGTACTTC.

This chain uses TRBV28 with TRBJ1-6, with D possibly matching TRBD1 (5 bases). CDR3 length: 18 residues. Trimming cost V 5 bases and J 6 bases, with 23 bases left between them. Germline V gene sequence: CDR1 MDHEN, CDR2 SYDVKM. CDR3 in amino acids: CASSGLSNSRQFNSPLHF. The CDR3 region has the DNA TGTGCCAGCAGTGGTCTCTCCAACTCTAGACAGTTTAATTCACCCCTCCACTTT.

V usage is TRBV5-1 and J usage is TRBJ1-4; D not resolved. This CDR3 comprises 14 residues. Germline V lookup: CDR1 SGHRS, CDR2 YFSETQ. The germline V and J ends were trimmed by 2 bases and 8 bases, with 13 bases remaining between them. CDR3 coding DNA: TGCGCCAGCAGCTTCAGTCAGACCGGGGAAAAACTGTTTTTT. Encoded protein: CASSFSQTGEKLFF.

The chain couples TRBV3-1 (or the pseudogene TRBV3-2) to TRBJ1-6; 9 bases line up with TRBD1. The CDR3 length is 17 residues. V dropped 2 bases and J dropped 7; count of bases not matched to a gene: 9. Germline loops: CDR1 LGHDT, CDR2 YNNKEL (reference sequence). The CDR3 loop reads CASSQRVVGTGNSPLHF. The CDR3 DNA is TGTGCCAGCAGCCAACGCGTTGTTGGGACAGGGAATTCACCCCTCCACTTT.

The chain recombines TRBV12-3 or TRBV12-4 with TRBJ2-2; D possibly corresponds to TRBD1 (5 bases). This CDR3 is 13 amino acids long. V was trimmed by 7 bases and J by 5 bases, leaving 11 bases between them. The CDR3 spells CASKSRGTGELFF. In nucleotides, the CDR3 is TGTGCCAGCAAATCTAGGGGTACCGGGGAGCTGTTTTTT.

V usage is TRBV4-2 and J usage is TRBJ2-3, with 13 bases matching TRBD2. The CDR3 covers 17 residues. V was pared by 3 bases and J by 1 base, with 4 bases of the junction left unmatched. Germline CDR1 is LGHNA and CDR2 is YNFKEQ. CDR3 in amino acids: CASSHRGTSGGTDTQYF. For the CDR3, the DNA is TGTGCCAGCAGCCACAGAGGGACTAGCGGGGGCACAGATACGCAGTATTTT.

The CDR3: CASSYRQGRADTQYF. In DNA form, the CDR3 reads TGTGCCAGCAGTTATCGCCAGGGTAGGGCAGATACGCAGTATTTT. V is TRBV6-5 and J is TRBJ2-3, with a possible D match to TRBD1 (5 bases). CDR3 size: 15 residues. Germline loops: CDR1 MNHEY, CDR2 SVGAGI. Trimming took 3 bases from V and 4 from J, leaving 14 bases between them.

This chain joins TRBV19 and TRBJ2-4; 9 bases agree with TRBD1. This CDR3 is built from 16 residues. Germline values: CDR1 LNHDA, CDR2 SQIVND (reference sequence). V shed 3 bases and J 2 bases; nucleotides not matched to a gene: 5. The CDR3 DNA reads as TGTGCCAGTAGTATCGGGGACAGGGTGACCAAAAACATTCAGTACTTC. This translates into CASSIGDRVTKNIQYF.

The gene calls are TRBV4-2 and TRBJ1-4; D is possibly TRBD1 (6 bases). CDR1 and CDR2 (germline): LGHNA, YNFKEQ. The CDR3 covers 16 residues. The V end was cut by 1 base, the J end by 7 bases, with 16 bases between. The CDR3 loop reads CASSQVRGGEGEKLFF. CDR3 in DNA: TGTGCCAGCAGCCAAGTTCGAGGGGGAGAAGGTGAAAAACTGTTTTTT.

The V and J genes are TRBV6-2 or TRBV6-3 and TRBJ1-4; 7 bases match TRBD1. The length of the CDR3 is 14 residues. After removal of 5 bases from V and 6 bases from J, the junction contained 6 bases not matched to a gene. Germline V gene data show CDR1 as MNHEY and CDR2 as SVGEGT. CDR3 in amino acids: CASSGRQGDEKLFF. CDR3 sequence (DNA): TGTGCCAGCAGTGGTCGACAGGGAGATGAAAAACTGTTTTTT.

The chain couples TRBV9 to TRBJ1-2; tentative D call: TRBD1 (5 bases). CDR1 is SGDLS and CDR2 is YYNGEE in the germline V gene. The CDR3 consists of 13 residues. V shed 2 bases and J shed 5 bases, with 10 bases lying between them. CDR3 sequence reads: CASSVLSGYGYTF. CDR3 coding DNA: TGTGCCAGCAGCGTTCTTTCAGGGTATGGCTACACCTTC.